This TCR beta chain was identified in a study of post-analysis software for immune sequencing data. About the study: Progressive-relapsing, secondary progressive and relapsing-remitting multiple sclerosis were among the disease courses included.

Every TCR beta cDNA library bore unique molecular identifiers. From around 1 to 10 million T cells, roughly 0.5 million cDNA molecules were obtained. TCRdb passed the PCR reads through MiXCR, listing each CDR3 protein once. Found here are roughly 650,000 distinct CDR3 sequences, approximately 59% of them singletons; the top ten hold about 10%. Trimming left V 0 bases short and J 0 bases short, with 11 bases between. CDR3 length: 16 amino acids. From germline, CDR1 is LGHDT and CDR2 YNNKEL (reference sequence). As for this clonotype: Its matching antigen is unknown.

Study conclusions and caveats: A few TRBV segments (TRBV5-6, TRBV5-1 and TRBV20-1 among them) occurred more frequently in patients than in controls. Strong same-batch co-clustering of samples appeared with F measure clustering. Significantly decreased normalized Chao1 diversity was recorded for multiple sclerosis patients relative to controls.

This chain uses TRBV3-1 with TRBJ1-1; D not certain. Sequencing was done on a sample of blood. The sequence was obtained from a girl under 10 years old with multiple sclerosis. CDR3 sequence: CASSQEGWGLNTEAFF. CDR3 in DNA: TGTGCCAGCAGCCAAGAGGGTTGGGGTCTGAACACTGAAGCTTTCTTT. Full variable domain (remainder filled in from reference TRBV3-1 and TRBJ1-1): DTAVSQTPKYLVTQMGNDKSIKCEQNLGHDTMYWYKQDSKKFLKIMFSYNNKELIINETVPNRFSPKSPDKAHLNLHINSLELGDSAVYFCASSQEGWGLNTEAFFGQGTRLTVV.